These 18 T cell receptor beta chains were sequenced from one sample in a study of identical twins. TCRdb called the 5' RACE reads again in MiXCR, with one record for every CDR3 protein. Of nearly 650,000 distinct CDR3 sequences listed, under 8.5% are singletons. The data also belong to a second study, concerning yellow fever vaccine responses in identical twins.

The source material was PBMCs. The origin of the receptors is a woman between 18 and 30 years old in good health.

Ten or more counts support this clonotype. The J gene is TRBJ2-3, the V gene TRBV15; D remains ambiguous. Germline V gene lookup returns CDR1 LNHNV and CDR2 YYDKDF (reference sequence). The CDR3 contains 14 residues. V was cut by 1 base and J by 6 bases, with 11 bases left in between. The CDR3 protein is CATSRGEMLDTQYF. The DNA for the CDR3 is TGTGCCACCAGCAGAGGTGAGATGTTGGATACGCAGTATTTT.

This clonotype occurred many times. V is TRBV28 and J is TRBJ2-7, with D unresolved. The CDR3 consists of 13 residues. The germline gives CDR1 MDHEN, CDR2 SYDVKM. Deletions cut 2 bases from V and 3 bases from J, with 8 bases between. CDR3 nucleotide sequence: TGTGCCAGCAGTTTAGTCGGGTTCTACGAGCAGTACTTC. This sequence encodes CASSLVGFYEQYF.

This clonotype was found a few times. CDR3 nucleotides: TGCGCCAGCAATTTAGGACAGGGGATCGACGAGCAGTACTTC. Its translation is CASNLGQGIDEQYF. This chain links TRBV5-1 with TRBJ2-7; TRBD1 aligns across 9 bases. Germline CDR1 reads SGHRS; CDR2 reads YFSETQ. The CDR3 extends over 14 amino acids. Losses at the gene ends were 6 bases for V and 5 bases for J; bases not matched to a gene: 9.

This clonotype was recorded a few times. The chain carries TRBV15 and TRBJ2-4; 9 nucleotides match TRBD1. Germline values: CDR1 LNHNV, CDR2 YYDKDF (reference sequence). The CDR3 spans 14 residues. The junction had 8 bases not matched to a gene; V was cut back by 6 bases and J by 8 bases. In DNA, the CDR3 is TGTGCCACCAGTCCGGGACAGGGTGTGGACATTCAGTACTTC. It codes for CATSPGQGVDIQYF.

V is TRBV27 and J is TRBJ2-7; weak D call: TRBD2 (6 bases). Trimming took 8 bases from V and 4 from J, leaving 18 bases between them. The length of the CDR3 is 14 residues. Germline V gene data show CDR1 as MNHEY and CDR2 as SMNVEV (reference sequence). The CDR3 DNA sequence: TGTGCCAGCGCGTTAAGGCATGGAGGGTACGAGCAGTACGTC. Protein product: CASALRHGGYEQYV.

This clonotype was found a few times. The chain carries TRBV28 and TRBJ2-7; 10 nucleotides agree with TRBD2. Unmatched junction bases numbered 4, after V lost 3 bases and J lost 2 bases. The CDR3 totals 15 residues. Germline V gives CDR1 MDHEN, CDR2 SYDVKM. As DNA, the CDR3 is TGTGCCAGCAGTTTGCCTAGCGGGAGTCCCTACGAGCAGTACTTC. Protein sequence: CASSLPSGSPYEQYF.

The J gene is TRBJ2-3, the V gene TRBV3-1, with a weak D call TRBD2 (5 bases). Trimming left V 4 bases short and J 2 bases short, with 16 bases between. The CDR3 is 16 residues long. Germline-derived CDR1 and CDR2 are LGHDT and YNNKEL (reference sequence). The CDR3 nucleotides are TGTGCCAGCAGCCCTCTCCGGACTCACATCACAGATACGCAGTATTTT. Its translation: CASSPLRTHITDTQYF.

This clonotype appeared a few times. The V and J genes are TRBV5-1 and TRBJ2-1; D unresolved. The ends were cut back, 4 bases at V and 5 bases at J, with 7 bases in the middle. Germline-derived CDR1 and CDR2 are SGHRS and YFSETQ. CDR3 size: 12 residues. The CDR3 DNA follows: TGCGCCAGCAGCCCCACGGACAATGAGCAGTTCTTC. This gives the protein CASSPTDNEQFF.

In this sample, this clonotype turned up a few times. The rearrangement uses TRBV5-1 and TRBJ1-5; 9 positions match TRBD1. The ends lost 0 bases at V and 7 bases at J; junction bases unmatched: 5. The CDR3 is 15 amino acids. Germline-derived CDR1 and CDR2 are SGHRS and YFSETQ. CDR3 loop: CASSLGSDRGQPQHF. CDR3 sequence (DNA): TGCGCCAGCAGCTTGGGGTCGGACAGGGGCCAGCCCCAGCATTTT.

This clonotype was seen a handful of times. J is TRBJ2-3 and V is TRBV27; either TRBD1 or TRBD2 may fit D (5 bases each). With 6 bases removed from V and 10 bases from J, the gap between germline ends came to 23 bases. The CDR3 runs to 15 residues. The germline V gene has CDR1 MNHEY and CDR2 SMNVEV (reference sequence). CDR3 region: CASSTSGTLTSAQYF. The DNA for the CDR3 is TGTGCCAGCAGCACGTCCGGGACGTTGACTTCTGCGCAGTATTTT.

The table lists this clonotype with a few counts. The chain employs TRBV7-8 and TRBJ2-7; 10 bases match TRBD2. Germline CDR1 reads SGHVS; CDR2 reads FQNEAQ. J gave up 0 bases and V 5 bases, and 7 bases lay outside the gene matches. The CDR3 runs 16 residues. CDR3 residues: CASSISTSGISYEQYF. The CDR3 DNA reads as TGTGCCAGCAGCATCTCTACTAGCGGGATCTCCTACGAGCAGTACTTC.

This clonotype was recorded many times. The CDR3 sequence is CASNTLGTGAGELFF. The CDR3 DNA sequence: TGTGCCAGCAATACGTTGGGAACAGGGGCCGGGGAGCTGTTTTTT. The chain employs TRBV12-3 or TRBV12-4 and TRBJ2-2, with TRBD1 identical over 7 bases. The CDR3 totals 15 residues. V dropped 7 bases and J dropped 6; count of bases not matched to a gene: 11.

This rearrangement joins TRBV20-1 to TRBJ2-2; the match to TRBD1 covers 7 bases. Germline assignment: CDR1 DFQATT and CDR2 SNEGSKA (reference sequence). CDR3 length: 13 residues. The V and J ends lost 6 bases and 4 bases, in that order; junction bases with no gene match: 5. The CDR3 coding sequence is TGCAGTGCGAAGACAGGGAGCACCGGGGAGCTGTTTTTT. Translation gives CSAKTGSTGELFF.

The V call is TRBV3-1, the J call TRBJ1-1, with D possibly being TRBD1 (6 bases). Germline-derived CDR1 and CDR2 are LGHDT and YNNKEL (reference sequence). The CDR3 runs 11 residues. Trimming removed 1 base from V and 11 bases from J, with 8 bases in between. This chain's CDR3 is CASSQGQVAFF. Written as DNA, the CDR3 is TGTGCCAGCAGCCAAGGACAGGTGGCTTTCTTT.

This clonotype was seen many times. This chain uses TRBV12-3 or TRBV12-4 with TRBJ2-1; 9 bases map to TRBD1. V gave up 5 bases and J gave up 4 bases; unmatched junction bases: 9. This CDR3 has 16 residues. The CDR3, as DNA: TGTGCCAGCAGTCCCGAGGACAGGGGACCTTACAATGAGCAGTTCTTC. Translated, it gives CASSPEDRGPYNEQFF.

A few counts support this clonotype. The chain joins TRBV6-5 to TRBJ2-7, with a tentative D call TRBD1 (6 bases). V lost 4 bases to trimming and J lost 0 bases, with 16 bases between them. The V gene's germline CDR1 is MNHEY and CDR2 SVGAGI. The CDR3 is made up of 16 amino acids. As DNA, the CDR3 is TGTGCCAGCAGTTCTCCGGGACACCTGAGCTCCTACGAGCAGTACGTC. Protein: CASSSPGHLSSYEQYV.

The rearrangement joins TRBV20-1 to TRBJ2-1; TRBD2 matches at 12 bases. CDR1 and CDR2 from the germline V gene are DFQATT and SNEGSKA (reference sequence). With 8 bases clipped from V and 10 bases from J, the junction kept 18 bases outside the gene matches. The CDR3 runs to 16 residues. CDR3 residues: CSLLSSGRAHSTEQFF. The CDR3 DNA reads TGCAGTCTCCTCTCTAGCGGGAGGGCCCATTCGACGGAGCAGTTCTTC.

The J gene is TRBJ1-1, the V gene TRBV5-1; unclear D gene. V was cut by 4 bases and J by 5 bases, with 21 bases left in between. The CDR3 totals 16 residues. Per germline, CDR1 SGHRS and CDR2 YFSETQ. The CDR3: CASSLLGSSGNTEAFF. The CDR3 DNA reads TGCGCCAGCAGCCTACTGGGGAGTTCGGGAAATACTGAAGCTTTCTTT.